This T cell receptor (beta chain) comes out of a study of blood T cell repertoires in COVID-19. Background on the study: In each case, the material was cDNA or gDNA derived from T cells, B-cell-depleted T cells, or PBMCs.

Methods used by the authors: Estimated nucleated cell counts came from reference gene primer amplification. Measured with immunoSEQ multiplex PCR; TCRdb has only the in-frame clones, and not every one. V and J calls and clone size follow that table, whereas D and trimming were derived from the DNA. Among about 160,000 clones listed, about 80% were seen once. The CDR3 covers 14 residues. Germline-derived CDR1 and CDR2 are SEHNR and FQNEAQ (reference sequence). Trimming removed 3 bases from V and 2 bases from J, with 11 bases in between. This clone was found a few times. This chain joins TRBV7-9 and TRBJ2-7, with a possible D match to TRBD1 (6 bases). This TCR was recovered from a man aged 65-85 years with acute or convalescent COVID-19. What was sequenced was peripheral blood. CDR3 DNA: TGTGCCAGCAGCTTCATCGGGACACCCTACGAGCAGTACTTC. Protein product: CASSFIGTPYEQYF.